This TCR beta chain is from a study of blood T cell repertoires in COVID-19. Background on the study: COVID-19 samples from acute and convalescent phases originated in the United States, Italy and Spain.

This CDR3 is built from 14 residues. The V end was cut by 4 bases, the J end by 2 bases, with 10 bases between. CDR1 and CDR2 (germline): SGHNT, YYREEE (reference sequence). Per the authors' pipeline: Quantification of nucleated cells was approximated via reference gene primer amplification. Profiling relied on immunoSEQ multiplex PCR, and the TCRdb table lists in-frame clones only, not all of them. V, J and clone size derive from that table, while D and trimming were established from the DNA sequence. The sample contains 110,000 or so clones, 70% to 90% of which appear only once. Material for sequencing was peripheral blood. The genes are TRBV5-4 and TRBJ1-5; the D is unclear. The TCR was taken from a man aged 65-85 years who had recovered from COVID-19. The CDR3 is CASSPDIGNQPQHF. DNA of the CDR3: TGTGCCAGCAGCCCTGACATCGGCAATCAGCCCCAGCATTTT. The whole variable domain, filled in from reference TRBV5-4 and TRBJ1-5, reads ETGVTQSPTHLIKTRGQQVTLRCSSQSGHNTVSWYQQALGQGPQFIFQYYREEENGRGNFPPRFSGLQFPNYSSELNVNALELDDSALYLCASSPDIGNQPQHFGDGTRLSIL.